Here is one T cell receptor (beta chain) with its context. Its antigen remains undetermined. Base qualities are missing; no much larger clone stands one base away. Using the deep immunoSEQ assay, TCR CDR3 regions were amplified from genomic DNA by multiplex PCR. For each cell subset, the extracted genomic DNA was distributed evenly across all wells of several immunoSEQ 96-well plates, and each plate served as one replicate. For sorted subsets, roughly 200 ng of genomic DNA, equivalent to roughly 33,000 T cell genomes, went into each replicate PCR. Purified libraries were quantified with a Qubit 3.0 fluorometer, sized on a Bioanalyzer 2100, and re-quantified with the KAPA Library Quantification kit. Every immunoSEQ 96-well plate was sequenced on a dedicated single-read 150-cycle Illumina NextSeq 550 flow cell. The authors processed their data as follows. The immunoSEQ output contained only junctional sequences without quality scores, so filtering could not match that applied to full-length reads. To assign V/J genes and CDR3, sequences were annotated using PyIR, a Python wrapper for IgBLAST v1.9, with IMGT germline references. Reads were filtered out if the reads had weak V/J assignments (E-value above 1e-6), no CDR3, stop codons, out-of-frame junctions, or ambiguous translated residues. V3J clonotypes were defined as sequences sharing an identical inferred V gene, J gene, and CDR3 amino acid sequence. The percentage overlap between two repertoires was calculated by dividing the number of shared unique clonotypes by the size of the smaller repertoire. Three approaches were used to assess repertoire richness: RTK rarefaction, the Chao1 estimator, and Recon v2.1 estimates of unobserved clonotypes. For all TCRbeta clonotypes obtained by the gDNA method from four donors, generation probabilities were computed with OLGA. The source is immuneACCESS, and TCRdb retained only in-frame sequences with V and J called. Part of the clones is not carried over; for the studies checked, unresolved V genes explain less than half of this, and the remainder is unexplained. V and J calls and clone size are given by that table; D and trimming were obtained from the DNA. This sample has nearly 2 million clones in its table, and about 94% of those were observed once. Of the sample, around 1.2% is held by the ten largest clones.

From the germline V gene, CDR1 is LGHNA and CDR2 is YSLEER. Reading from cysteine to phenylalanine, the CDR3 counts 17 amino acids. Only the CDR3 portion is preserved as DNA: 51 bases, with reading frame beginning at the first base. Trimming takes 1 base from V and 2 bases from J, and the germline ends sit 16 bases apart. This sample is part of a study of shared clonotypes between healthy human individuals (dated by TCRdb to 2020 to 2022). The study in broad terms: Three men and two women, aged 18 to 49 years, made up the cohort. For each donor, three plates each were used for CD4 naive and CD4 memory, two plates were used for CD8 naive, and one plate was used for CD8 memory. To estimate repertoire size and how much clonotype sharing occurs between individuals, the study deeply sequenced the blood TCR repertoires of five healthy adults. Libraries were prepared and TCR repertoires were sequenced by different laboratories using diverse techniques, in order to increase sequencing depth and limit assay-specific biases. Leukapheresis yielded between about 0.9 and 8.9 billion PBMCs per donor. Broad study findings and their caveats: Pairwise subsampling indicated that sequencing depth was expected to affect the degree of clonotype sharing among donors. Higher generation probabilities were observed for clonotypes shared by all four sorted-subset donors than for non-shared clonotypes. Naive subsets generally had larger estimated clonotype richness than memory subsets. About 4.5% of naive CD4, around 4% of naive CD8, roughly 2.5% of memory CD4, and over 0.35% of memory CD8 clonotypes were shared across several donors. The genetic and exposure-history diversity represented was limited by the small number of donors. Incomplete sequencing was indicated by rarefaction of sorted-subset datasets, despite the large sequencing depth. Sampling was limited to blood, and TCR repertoires in tissue likely differ from TCR repertoires in blood.

CD8 naive samples were obtained by positive selection for CCR7 among CD45RO-negative cells, yielding a CD45RA+CCR7+ population from which TemRA cells were excluded. The donors were healthy, HIV-negative adults with no recently reported acute infections or vaccinations. All donors were Caucasian adults living in Nashville, Tennessee, USA. Blood was collected by leukapheresis, and PBMCs were isolated by Ficoll-Histopaque density gradient centrifugation and then cryopreserved in liquid nitrogen vapor phase. Analytical flow cytometry was used to check the purity and quantity of each magnetically sorted T cell population. Genomic DNA was isolated from every sorted fraction and measured by UV absorbance on a Nanodrop 2000c.

Material for sequencing was naive CD8+ T cells sorted from blood. The cell subset or site label on this specimen signifies: CD45RA+CCR7+. The rearranged chain carries TRBV4-3 and TRBJ2-3; the D segment might be TRBD1 or TRBD2, since each matches 5 bases. This sequence was found in a man younger than 30 in good health. The CDR3 sequence is CASSQGWDGSFTDTQYF. The DNA sequence is TGCGCCAGCAGCCAAGGATGGGACGGATCCTTCACAGATACGCAGTATTTT.